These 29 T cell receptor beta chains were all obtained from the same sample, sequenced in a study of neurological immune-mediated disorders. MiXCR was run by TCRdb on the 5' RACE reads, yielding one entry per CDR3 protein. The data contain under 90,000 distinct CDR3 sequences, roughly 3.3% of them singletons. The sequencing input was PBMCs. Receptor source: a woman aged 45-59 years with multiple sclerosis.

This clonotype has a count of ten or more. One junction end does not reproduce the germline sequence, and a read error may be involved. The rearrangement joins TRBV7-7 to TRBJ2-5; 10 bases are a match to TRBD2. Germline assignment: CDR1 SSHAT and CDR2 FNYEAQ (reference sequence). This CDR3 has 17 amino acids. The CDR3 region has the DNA TGTGCTAGCAGCTTAGCAGGGAATAGCGGGGGGATAAAGACCCAGTACTTC. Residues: CASSLAGNSGGIKTQYF.

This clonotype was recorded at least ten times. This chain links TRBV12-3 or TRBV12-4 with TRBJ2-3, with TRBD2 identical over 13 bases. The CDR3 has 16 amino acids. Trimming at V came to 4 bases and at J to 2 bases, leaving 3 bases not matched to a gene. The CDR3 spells CASSSGTSGDTDTQYF. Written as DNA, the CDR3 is TGTGCCAGCAGTTCAGGGACTAGCGGGGACACAGATACGCAGTATTTT.

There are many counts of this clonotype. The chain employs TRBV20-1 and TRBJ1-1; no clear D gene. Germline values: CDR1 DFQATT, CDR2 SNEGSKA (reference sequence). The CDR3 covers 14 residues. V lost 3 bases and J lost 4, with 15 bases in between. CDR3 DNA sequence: TGCAGTGCTAGCAACCAGATTGGAACCACTGAAGCTTTCTTT. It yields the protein CSASNQIGTTEAFF.

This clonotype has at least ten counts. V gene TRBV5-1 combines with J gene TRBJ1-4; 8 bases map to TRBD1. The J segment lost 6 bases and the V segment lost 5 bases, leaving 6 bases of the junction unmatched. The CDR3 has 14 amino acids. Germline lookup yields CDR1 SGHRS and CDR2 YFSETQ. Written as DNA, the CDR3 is TGCGCCAGCAGACCCGGGACAGGCCATGAAAAACTGTTTTTT. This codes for CASRPGTGHEKLFF.

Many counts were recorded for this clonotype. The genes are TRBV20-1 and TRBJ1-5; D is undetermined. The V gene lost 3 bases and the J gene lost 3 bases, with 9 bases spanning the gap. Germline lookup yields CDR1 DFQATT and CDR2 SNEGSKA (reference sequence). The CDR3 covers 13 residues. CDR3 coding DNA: TGCAGTGCTAGTACGAATATCAATCAGCCCCAGCATTTT. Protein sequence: CSASTNINQPQHF.

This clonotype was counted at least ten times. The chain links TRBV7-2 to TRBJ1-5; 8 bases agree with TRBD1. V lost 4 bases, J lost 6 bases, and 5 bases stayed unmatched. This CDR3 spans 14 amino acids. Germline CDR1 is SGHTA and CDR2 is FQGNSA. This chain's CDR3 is CASSSRQGSQPQHF. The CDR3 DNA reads TGTGCCAGCAGCTCTAGACAGGGGAGTCAGCCCCAGCATTTT. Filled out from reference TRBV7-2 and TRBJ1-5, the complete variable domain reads GAGVSQSPSNKVTEKGKDVELRCDPISGHTALYWYRQSLGQGLEFLIYFQGNSAPDKSGLPSDRFSAERTGGSVSTLTIQRTQQEDSAVYLCASSSRQGSQPQHFGDGTRLSIL.

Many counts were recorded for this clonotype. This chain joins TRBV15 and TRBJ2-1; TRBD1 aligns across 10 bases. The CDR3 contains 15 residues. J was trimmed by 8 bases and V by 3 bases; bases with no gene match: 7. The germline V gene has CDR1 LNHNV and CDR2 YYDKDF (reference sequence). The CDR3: CATSRRGQGIYEQFF. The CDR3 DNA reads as TGTGCCACCAGCAGGAGGGGACAGGGGATTTATGAGCAGTTCTTC.

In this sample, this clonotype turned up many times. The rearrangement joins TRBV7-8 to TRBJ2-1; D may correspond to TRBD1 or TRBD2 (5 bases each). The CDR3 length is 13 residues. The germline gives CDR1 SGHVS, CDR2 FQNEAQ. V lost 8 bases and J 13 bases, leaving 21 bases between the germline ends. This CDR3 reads CASPSPLGEGQFF. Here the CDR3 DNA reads TGTGCCAGCCCGTCGCCCCTGGGGGAAGGACAGTTCTTC.

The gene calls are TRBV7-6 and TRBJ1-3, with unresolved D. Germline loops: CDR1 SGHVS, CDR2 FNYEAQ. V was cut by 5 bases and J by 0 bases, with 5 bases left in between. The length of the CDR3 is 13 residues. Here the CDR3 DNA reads TGTGCCAGCAGCCGAGACTCTGGAAACACCATATATTTT. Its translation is CASSRDSGNTIYF.

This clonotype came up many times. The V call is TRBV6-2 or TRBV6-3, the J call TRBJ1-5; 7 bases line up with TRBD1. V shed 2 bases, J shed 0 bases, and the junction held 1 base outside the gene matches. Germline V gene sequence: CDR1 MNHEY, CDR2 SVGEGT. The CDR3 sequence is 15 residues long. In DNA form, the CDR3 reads TGTGCCAGCAGTTACGCAGGGGGTAGCAATCAGCCCCAGCATTTT. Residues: CASSYAGGSNQPQHF.

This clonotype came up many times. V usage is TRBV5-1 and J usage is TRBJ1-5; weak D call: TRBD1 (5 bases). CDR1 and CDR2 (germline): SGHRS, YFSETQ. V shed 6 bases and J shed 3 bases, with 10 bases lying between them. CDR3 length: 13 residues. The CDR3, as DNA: TGCGCCAGCACGGACATTCTCAATCAGCCCCAGCATTTT. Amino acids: CASTDILNQPQHF.

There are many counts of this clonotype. The CDR3 spells CASSLDETQYF. In DNA form, the CDR3 reads TGTGCCAGCTCTCTTGACGAGACCCAGTACTTC. The V call is TRBV18, the J call TRBJ2-5; D is ambiguous. V shed 6 bases and J shed 5 bases, with 7 bases lying between them. The CDR3 loop spans 11 amino acids. The germline V gene encodes CDR1 KGHSH and CDR2 LQKENI.

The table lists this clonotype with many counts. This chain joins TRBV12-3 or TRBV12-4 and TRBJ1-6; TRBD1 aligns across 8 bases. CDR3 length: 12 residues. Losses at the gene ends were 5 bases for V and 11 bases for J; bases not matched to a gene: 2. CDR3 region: CASSRDRTPLHF. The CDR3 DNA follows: TGTGCCAGCAGTCGGGACAGGACACCCCTCCACTTT.

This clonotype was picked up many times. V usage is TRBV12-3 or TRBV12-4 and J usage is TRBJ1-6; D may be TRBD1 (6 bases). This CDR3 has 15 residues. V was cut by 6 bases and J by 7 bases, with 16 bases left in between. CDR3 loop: CASSLRDTGNSPLHF. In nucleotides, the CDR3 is TGTGCCAGCAGCCTTAGGGACACCGGAAATTCACCCCTCCACTTT.

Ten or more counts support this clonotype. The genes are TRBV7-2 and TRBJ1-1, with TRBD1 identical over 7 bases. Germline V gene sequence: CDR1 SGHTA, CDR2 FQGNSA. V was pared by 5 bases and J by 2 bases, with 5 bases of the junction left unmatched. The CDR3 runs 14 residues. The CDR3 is CASSLRQGNTEAFF. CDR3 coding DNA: TGTGCCAGCAGCCTAAGACAGGGTAACACTGAAGCTTTCTTT.

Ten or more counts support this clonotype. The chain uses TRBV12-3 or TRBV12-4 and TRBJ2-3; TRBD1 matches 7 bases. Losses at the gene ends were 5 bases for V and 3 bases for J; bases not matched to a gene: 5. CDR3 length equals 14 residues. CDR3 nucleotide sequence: TGTGCCAGCAGTCAGGACAGGTCTACAGATACGCAGTATTTT. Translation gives CASSQDRSTDTQYF.

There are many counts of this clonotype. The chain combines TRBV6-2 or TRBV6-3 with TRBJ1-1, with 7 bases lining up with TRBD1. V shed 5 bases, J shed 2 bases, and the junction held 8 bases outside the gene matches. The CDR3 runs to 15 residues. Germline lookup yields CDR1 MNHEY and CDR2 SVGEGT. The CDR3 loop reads CASSPGRGRNTEAFF. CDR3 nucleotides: TGTGCCAGCAGTCCGGGAAGGGGGCGCAACACTGAAGCTTTCTTT.

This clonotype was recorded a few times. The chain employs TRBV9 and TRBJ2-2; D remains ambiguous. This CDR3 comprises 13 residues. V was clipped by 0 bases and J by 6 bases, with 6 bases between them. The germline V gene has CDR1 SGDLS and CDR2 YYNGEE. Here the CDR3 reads CASSVALAGELFF. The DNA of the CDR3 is TGTGCCAGCAGCGTAGCTTTGGCCGGGGAGCTGTTTTTT.

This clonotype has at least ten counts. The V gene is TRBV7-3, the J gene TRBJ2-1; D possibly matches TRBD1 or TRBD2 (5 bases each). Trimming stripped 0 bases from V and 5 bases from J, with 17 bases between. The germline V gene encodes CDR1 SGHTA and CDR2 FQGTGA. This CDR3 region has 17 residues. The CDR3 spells CASSLTGRWGSNNEQFF. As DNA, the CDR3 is TGTGCCAGCAGCTTAACGGGACGGTGGGGGTCCAACAATGAGCAGTTCTTC.

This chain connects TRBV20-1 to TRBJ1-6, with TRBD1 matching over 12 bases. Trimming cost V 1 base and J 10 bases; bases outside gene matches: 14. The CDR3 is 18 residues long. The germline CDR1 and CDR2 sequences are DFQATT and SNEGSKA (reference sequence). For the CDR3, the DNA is TGCAGTGCTAGAGTTGACGGTGGGGGGACAGGGGGCGTATCACCCCTCCACTTT. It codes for CSARVDGGGTGGVSPLHF.

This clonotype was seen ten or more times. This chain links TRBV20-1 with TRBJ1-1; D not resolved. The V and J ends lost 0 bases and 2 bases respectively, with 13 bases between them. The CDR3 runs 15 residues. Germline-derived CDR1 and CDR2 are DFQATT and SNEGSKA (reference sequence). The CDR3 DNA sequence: TGCAGTGCTAGAGATAGTCTCGGCAGTAACACTGAAGCTTTCTTT. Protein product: CSARDSLGSNTEAFF.

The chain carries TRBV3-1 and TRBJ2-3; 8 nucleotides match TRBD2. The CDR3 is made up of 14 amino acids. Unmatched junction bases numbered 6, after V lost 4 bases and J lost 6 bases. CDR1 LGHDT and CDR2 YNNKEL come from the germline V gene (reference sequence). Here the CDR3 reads CASSPIAGSDTQYF. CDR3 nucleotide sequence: TGTGCCAGCAGCCCTATAGCGGGGAGCGATACGCAGTATTTT.

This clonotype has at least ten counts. CDR3 nucleotides: TGCAGTGCTAGGGTACCTCGGGGGACTGAAGCTTTCTTT. Its protein is CSARVPRGTEAFF. The chain has TRBV20-1 and TRBJ1-1; tentative D call: TRBD1 (5 bases). Deletions cut 3 bases from V and 5 bases from J, with 13 bases between. Germline CDR1 and CDR2: DFQATT and SNEGSKA (reference sequence). The CDR3 is 13 amino acids.

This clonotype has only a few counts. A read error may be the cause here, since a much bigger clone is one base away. The DNA for the CDR3 is TGTGCCAGCACTCGCTCACCGGGGGGGGGTCAGCCCCAGAATTTT. Its protein product is CASTRSPGGGQPQNF. The V call is TRBV6-5, the J call TRBJ1-5, with D maybe TRBD1 (5 bases). CDR1 is MNHEY and CDR2 is SVGAGI in the germline V gene. The CDR3 covers 15 residues.

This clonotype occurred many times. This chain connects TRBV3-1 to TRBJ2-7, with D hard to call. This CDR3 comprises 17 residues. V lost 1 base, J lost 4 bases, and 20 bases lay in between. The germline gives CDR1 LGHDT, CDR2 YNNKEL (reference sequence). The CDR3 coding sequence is TGTGCCAGCAGCCAAGGTTTAGCCCAGGAAGCGCCTTACGAGCAGTACTTC. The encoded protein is CASSQGLAQEAPYEQYF.

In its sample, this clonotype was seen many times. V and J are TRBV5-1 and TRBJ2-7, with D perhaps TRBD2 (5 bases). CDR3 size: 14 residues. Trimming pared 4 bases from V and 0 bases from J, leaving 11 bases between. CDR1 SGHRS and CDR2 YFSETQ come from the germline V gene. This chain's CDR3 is CASSGGTSSYEQYF. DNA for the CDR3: TGCGCCAGCAGCGGAGGTACGAGCTCCTACGAGCAGTACTTC.

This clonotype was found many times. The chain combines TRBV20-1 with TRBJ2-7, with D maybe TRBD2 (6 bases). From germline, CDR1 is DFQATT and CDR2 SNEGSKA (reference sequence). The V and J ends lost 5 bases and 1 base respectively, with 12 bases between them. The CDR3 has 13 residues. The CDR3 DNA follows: TGCAGTGCTGGAGGGGACTTTTCCTACGAGCAGTACTTC. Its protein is CSAGGDFSYEQYF.

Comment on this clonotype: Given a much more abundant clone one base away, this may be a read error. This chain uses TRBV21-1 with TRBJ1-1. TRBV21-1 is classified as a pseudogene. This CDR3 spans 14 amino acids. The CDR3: CTSSSPSANTEAFF. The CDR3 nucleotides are TGTACCAGCAGCAGTCCTTCCGCTAACACTGAAGCTTTCTTT.

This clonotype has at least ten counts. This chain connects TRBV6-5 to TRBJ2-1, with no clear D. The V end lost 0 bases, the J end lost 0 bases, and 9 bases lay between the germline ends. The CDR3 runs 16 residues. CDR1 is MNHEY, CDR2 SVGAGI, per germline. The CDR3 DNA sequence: TGTGCCAGCAGTTACTCCGCCTTAAGCTCCTACAATGAGCAGTTCTTC. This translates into CASSYSALSSYNEQFF.